One and the same sample provided the 20 T cell receptor beta chains below, sequenced in a study of CD8 T cells in Susac syndrome. RNA in amounts of roughly 0.5 to 1 ug was reverse transcribed with random hexamers. TCRdb processed the immunoSEQ multiplex PCR reads anew with MiXCR; each CDR3 protein has one entry. This table holds some 99,000 distinct CDR3 sequences, 85% to 95% found once. The sequencing input was CD4+ T cells from PBMCs. The receptors shown here come from a human donor with Susac syndrome.

V and J are TRBV24-1 and TRBJ1-2, with 8 bases lining up with TRBD1. The CDR3 is made up of 11 amino acids. Germline CDR1 KGHDR, CDR2 SFDVKD. V was clipped by 9 bases and J by 6 bases; unmatched bases: 2. This CDR3 reads CATQGANGYTF. The CDR3 region has the DNA TGTGCCACCCAGGGGGCTAATGGCTACACCTTC.

This chain uses TRBV20-1 with TRBJ2-7; 8 bases match TRBD2. V gave up 0 bases and J gave up 0 bases; unmatched junction bases: 7. The CDR3 contains 16 residues. In germline, CDR1 is DFQATT, CDR2 SNEGSKA (reference sequence). As DNA, the CDR3 is TGCAGTGCTAGAGAGGACGTAGCGGGGCCCTCCTACGAGCAGTACTTC. This codes for CSAREDVAGPSYEQYF.

This rearrangement joins TRBV20-1 to TRBJ1-6; TRBD1 is a possible D gene (5 bases). CDR1 and CDR2 (germline): DFQATT, SNEGSKA (reference sequence). Trimming stripped 6 bases from V and 6 bases from J, with 18 bases between. The CDR3 loop spans 15 amino acids. CDR3 nucleotides: TGCAGTGCCAACGCGGATCAGGGAATTAATTCACCCCTCCACTTT. Protein product: CSANADQGINSPLHF.

The V and J genes are TRBV30 and TRBJ2-6; 7 bases align to TRBD1. Germline V lookup: CDR1 GTSNPN, CDR2 SVGIG (reference sequence). CDR3 length: 16 residues. V trimming: 5 bases; J trimming: 3 bases; junction bases outside the gene matches: 10. CDR3 in DNA: TGTGCCTGGTTTAAGGGGGCTCGAGGTGGGGCCAACGTCCTGACTTTC. Translated: CAWFKGARGGANVLTF.

This clonotype was observed once. This chain joins TRBV25-1 and TRBJ1-1; maybe TRBD1 (5 bases). The germline V gene has CDR1 MGHDK and CDR2 SYGVNS. The CDR3 runs to 13 residues. The CDR3 region is CAPKWDGNTEAFF. CDR3 coding DNA: TGTGCGCCTAAGTGGGACGGGAACACTGAAGCTTTCTTT.

This chain connects TRBV28 to TRBJ2-1; 9 bases fit TRBD1. V lost 8 bases and J lost 10; bases outside the gene matches: 15. Germline CDR1 reads MDHEN; CDR2 reads SYDVKM. The CDR3 consists of 15 residues. The CDR3 DNA sequence: TGTGCCAGCGAAACGACGGGACAGGGAAGCGGGGAGCAGTTCTTC. Protein: CASETTGQGSGEQFF.

CDR3 DNA sequence: TGTGCCAGCTCACCACTGCCCAGGGAGGAGCAGTTCTTC. It translates to CASSPLPREEQFF. This chain joins TRBV18 and TRBJ2-1, with D perhaps assigned TRBD1 or TRBD2 (5 bases each). This CDR3 has 13 amino acids. Germline V lookup: CDR1 KGHSH, CDR2 LQKENI. The V end lost 1 base, the J end lost 10 bases, and 11 bases lay between the germline ends. The complete variable domain, with remaining parts taken from reference TRBV18 and TRBJ2-1, reads NAGVMQNPRHLVRRRGQEARLRCSPMKGHSHVYWYRQLPEEGLKFMVYLQKENIIDESGMPKERFSAEFPKEGPSILRIQQVVRGDSAAYFCASSPLPREEQFFGPGTRLTVL.

The V gene is TRBV20-1, the J gene TRBJ2-1, with a weak D call TRBD1 (5 bases). V was pared by 3 bases and J by 10 bases, with 7 bases between. The germline V gene encodes CDR1 DFQATT and CDR2 SNEGSKA (reference sequence). The CDR3 covers 10 residues. CDR3 DNA: TGCAGTGCTAGGGGGCTCGAGCAGTTCTTC. This translates into CSARGLEQFF.

The chain has TRBV28 and TRBJ2-7; no reliable D call. Germline CDR1 MDHEN, CDR2 SYDVKM. The CDR3 is 15 residues long. Trimming pared 6 bases from V and 2 bases from J, leaving 17 bases between. The CDR3 DNA sequence: TGTGCCAGCAGGGTAGGCCGGACCGCGGCCTACGAGCAGTACTTC. This translates into CASRVGRTAAYEQYF.

The chain carries TRBV6-1 and TRBJ1-1; the match to TRBD1 covers 7 bases. The CDR3 contains 14 residues. With 5 bases clipped from V and 5 bases from J, the junction kept 8 bases outside the gene matches. The germline gives CDR1 MNHNS, CDR2 SASEGT. The CDR3 nucleotides are TGTGCCAGCAGTCCCGACAGGGCGTGGACTGAAGCTTTCTTT. Its translation is CASSPDRAWTEAFF.

The chain couples TRBV11-2 to TRBJ2-3; weak D call: TRBD2 (6 bases). Germline values: CDR1 SGHAT, CDR2 FQNNGV. CDR3 length equals 15 residues. Trimming took 2 bases from V and 2 from J, leaving 11 bases between them. The CDR3 loop is CASSLRGSNTDTQYF. As DNA, the CDR3 is TGTGCCAGCAGCTTACGGGGGTCTAACACAGATACGCAGTATTTT.

The chain recombines TRBV20-1 with TRBJ2-2, with TRBD2 identical over 11 bases. There are 14 residues in the CDR3. Looked up from germline, CDR1 is DFQATT and CDR2 is SNEGSKA (reference sequence). Trimming cost V 6 bases and J 6 bases; bases outside gene matches: 6. The CDR3 protein is CSALTSGAAGELFF. CDR3 DNA: TGCAGTGCCCTGACTAGCGGGGCCGCCGGGGAGCTGTTTTTT.

The chain recombines TRBV7-2 with TRBJ1-1, with a weak D call TRBD1 (5 bases). V was pared by 1 base and J by 6 bases, with 12 bases between. CDR3 length: 14 amino acids. Looked up from germline, CDR1 is SGHTA and CDR2 is FQGNSA. In DNA form, the CDR3 reads TGTGCCAGCAGCTTAGTCGCCAGGGCCGCTGAAGCTTTCTTT. Protein: CASSLVARAAEAFF.

The CDR3 here is CASSLTVTGEQYF. The CDR3 nucleotides read TGTGCCAGCAGTTTGACAGTAACGGGCGAGCAGTACTTC. The rearrangement uses TRBV11-3 and TRBJ2-7, with D perhaps TRBD1 (5 bases). Germline CDR1 SGHNT, CDR2 YENEEA. With 6 bases removed from V and 6 bases from J, the gap between germline ends came to 15 bases. The CDR3 is 13 amino acids.

J is TRBJ1-2 and V is TRBV4-2; D gene uncertain. CDR3 length: 13 residues. V shed 0 bases and J shed 6 bases, with 8 bases lying between them. Germline V lookup: CDR1 LGHNA, CDR2 YNFKEQ. The CDR3 sequence: CASSQDEKDGYTF. DNA of the CDR3: TGTGCCAGCAGCCAAGATGAGAAGGATGGCTACACCTTC.

The rearrangement joins TRBV28 to TRBJ1-5, with unresolved D. The CDR3 is made up of 15 amino acids. Germline V gene data show CDR1 as MDHEN and CDR2 as SYDVKM. V lost 2 bases and J lost 0, with 8 bases in between. DNA for the CDR3: TGTGCCAGCAGTTTAGGCGGAGATAGCAATCAGCCCCAGCATTTT. Translation gives CASSLGGDSNQPQHF.

With regard to this clonotype: One end of the junction is discordant with germline, which a read error may explain. The rearrangement joins TRBV3-1 to TRBJ1-5; 7 bases align to TRBD1. This CDR3 has 12 amino acids. CDR1 is LGHDT, CDR2 YNNKEL, per germline (reference sequence). In nucleotides, the CDR3 is TGTGCCAGCAGCCAAGAGAGGGGGCCGAGGGAATTT. Protein sequence: CASSQERGPREF.

This clonotype was counted once. The V and J genes are TRBV20-1 and TRBJ2-3; D perhaps matches TRBD2 (7 bases). Trimming took off 0 bases at V and 6 bases at J, with 16 bases between the two ends. CDR1 is DFQATT, CDR2 SNEGSKA, per germline (reference sequence). The CDR3 is made up of 15 amino acids. The DNA of the CDR3 is TGCAGTGCTAGAGACGATGGGGGGGCAGTCGATACGCAGTATTTT. Protein: CSARDDGGAVDTQYF.

The chain uses TRBV30 and TRBJ2-7, with D possibly TRBD1 on 5 matching bases. V was shortened by 2 bases and J by 3 bases, with 8 bases between the two germline ends. Per germline, CDR1 GTSNPN and CDR2 SVGIG (reference sequence). This CDR3 region has 12 residues. The CDR3 nucleotides are TGTGCCTGGAGTAGCAGGGACTACGAGCAGTACTTC. Translated: CAWSSRDYEQYF.

The J gene is TRBJ2-3, the V gene TRBV12-3 or TRBV12-4; TRBD2 matches at 10 bases. The CDR3 runs 16 residues. V trimming: 5 bases; J trimming: 2 bases; junction bases outside the gene matches: 7. CDR3 bases: TGTGCCAGCAGTCATGTGAGCGGGGGGGTCACAGATACGCAGTATTTT. As protein: CASSHVSGGVTDTQYF.